The clone carrying this T cell receptor (beta chain) was recorded only once. TCRdb's copy holds only in-frame clones and misses some; the assay was immunoSEQ multiplex PCR. Of approximately 280,000 clones in the sample, approximately 84% were seen once. This specimen belongs to a study of blood T cell repertoires in COVID-19. In the study overall: Collection of acute and convalescent COVID-19 samples took place in the United States, Italy and Spain. T cells, B-cell-depleted T cells, or PBMCs provided the cDNA or gDNA that served as material.

What was sequenced was peripheral blood. The TCR was taken from a human donor with COVID-19, enrolled during active disease. The donor label of this sample is uncertain.

The CDR3 nucleotides read TGTGCCAGCAGCCCCGGCGGGAGGCGTGAGCAGTACTTC. It codes for CASSPGGRREQYF. V gene TRBV3-1 (or the pseudogene TRBV3-2) combines with J gene TRBJ2-7; TRBD2 matches 8 bases. In germline, CDR1 is LGHDT, CDR2 YNNKEL (reference sequence). This CDR3 contains 13 residues. The V and J ends lost 4 bases and 7 bases, in that order; junction bases with no gene match: 6.